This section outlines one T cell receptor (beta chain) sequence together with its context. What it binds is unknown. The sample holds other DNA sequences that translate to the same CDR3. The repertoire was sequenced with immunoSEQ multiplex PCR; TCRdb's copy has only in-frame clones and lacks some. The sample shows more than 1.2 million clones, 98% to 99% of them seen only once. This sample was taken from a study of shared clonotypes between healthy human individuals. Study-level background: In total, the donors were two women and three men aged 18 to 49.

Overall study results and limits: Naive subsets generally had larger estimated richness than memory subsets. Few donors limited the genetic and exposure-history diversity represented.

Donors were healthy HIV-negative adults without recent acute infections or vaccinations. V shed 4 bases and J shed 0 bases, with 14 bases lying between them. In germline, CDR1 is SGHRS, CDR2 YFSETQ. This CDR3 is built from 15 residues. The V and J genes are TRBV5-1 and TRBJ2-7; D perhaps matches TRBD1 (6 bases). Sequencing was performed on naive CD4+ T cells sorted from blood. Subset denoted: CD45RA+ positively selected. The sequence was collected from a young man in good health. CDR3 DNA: TGCGCCAGCAGCCCCGGGGCAGGGGTCTCCTACGAGCAGTACTTC. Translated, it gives CASSPGAGVSYEQYF.